The T cell receptor beta chain described here comes from a study of identical twins. The study's findings and limits: Excess low generation probability was seen in twin-shared out-of-frame alpha sequences.

This clonotype was counted many times. What it binds is unknown. CDR3 length equals 15 residues. The J segment lost 7 bases and the V segment lost 6 bases, leaving 12 bases of the junction unmatched. Germline V CDR1 and CDR2: MNHNS, SASEGT. Template switching (which added a universal primer site) was used, and cDNA carried unique molecular identifiers. TCRdb fed the 5' RACE reads into MiXCR, producing one record per CDR3 protein. The data show some 690,000 distinct CDR3 sequences, 21% seen once. These same data were also listed under a study on T cells expressing NK-cell markers. That work contributes: HCMV seropositivity marked seven of the eight sequenced donors; one was seronegative. The CD3+CD56-NKG2C+ fraction was also led by these clonotypes in several donors.

The V gene is TRBV6-1, the J gene TRBJ1-5; 7 bases map to TRBD1. The sequence derives from a woman under 30 in good health. Material for sequencing was PBMCs. DNA of the CDR3: TGTGCCAGCAGCCTGCGACAGGGTTCACACCAGCCCCAGCATTTT. Translation: CASSLRQGSHQPQHF.